One T cell receptor (beta chain) is described in this entry. Assay: immunoSEQ multiplex PCR; the TCRdb copy retains only in-frame clones and omits some. Seen here are tens of thousands of clones, about four fifths observed once, and the top ten hold 17%. This sample was included in a study of blood T cell repertoires in COVID-19. Overall study: Italy, Spain and the United States were the sources of the convalescent and acute COVID-19 samples. The analysed material was cDNA or gDNA that came from T cells, B-cell-depleted T cells, or PBMCs.

The germline CDR1 and CDR2 sequences are LGHDT and YNNKEL (reference sequence). Trimming cost V 4 bases and J 5 bases; bases outside gene matches: 0. The CDR3 totals 13 residues. The receptor was isolated from a woman aged 55-70 years with acute or convalescent COVID-19. Sequenced material: peripheral blood. V and J are TRBV3-1 (or the pseudogene TRBV3-2) and TRBJ1-5, with 9 bases identical to TRBD1. The DNA of the CDR3 is TGTGCCAGCAGCCGGGACAGGGATCAGCCCCAGCATTTT. This translates into CASSRDRDQPQHF.